Listed below are T cell receptor beta chains from one sample, sequenced in a study of neoadjuvant anti-PD-1 for oral cavity cancer. Here immunoSEQ multiplex PCR was the method, and the copy in TCRdb shows in-frame clones only, minus some. The sample yields around 65,000 clones, approximately 87% seen once. Here the sequenced sample was PBMCs, taken after nivolumab (anti-PD-1) treatment. These receptors all stem from a person aged 35-80 years with oral cavity squamous cell carcinoma. CDR3s include the opening cysteine and the closing phenylalanine or tryptophan. Fields, in order: V gene, clone size, D gene, J gene, CDR3 DNA, CDR3 protein. D genes are given only for firm matches. Clone size appears in some rows only: once, few, many, or a class for an expanded clone.

v_gene: TRBV6-1; abundance: NA; d_gene: NA; j_gene: TRBJ2-1; CDR3nt: TGTGCCAGCATCGCTCAGGGACTTGGGGGTGGAGAGCAGTTCTTC; CDR3aa: CASIAQGLGGGEQFF
v_gene: TRBV5-4; abundance: NA; d_gene: NA; j_gene: TRBJ2-3; CDR3nt: TGTGCCAGCAGAAACCCGACCTGGCCCTCGGAGCAGTATTTT; CDR3aa: CASRNPTWPSEQYF
v_gene: TRBV7-3; abundance: NA; d_gene: NA; j_gene: TRBJ2-3; CDR3nt: TGTGCCAGCAGCTTAAGCGGTAGCTACACAGATACGCAGTATTTT; CDR3aa: CASSLSGSYTDTQYF
v_gene: TRBV30; abundance: NA; d_gene: NA; j_gene: TRBJ1-6; CDR3nt: TGTGCCTGGAGTGACAGCTACTCCTATAATTCACCCCTCCACTTT; CDR3aa: CAWSDSYSYNSPLHF
v_gene: TRBV7-3; abundance: NA; d_gene: TRBD2; j_gene: TRBJ2-2; CDR3nt: TGTGCCAGCAGCTTAAGCGGGAGATACACCGGGGAGCTGTTTTTT; CDR3aa: CASSLSGRYTGELFF
v_gene: TRBV6-1; abundance: NA; d_gene: TRBD1; j_gene: TRBJ1-2; CDR3nt: TGTGCCAGCAGGAGGACAGGGCTATATGGCTACACCTTC; CDR3aa: CASRRTGLYGYTF
v_gene: TRBV5-1; abundance: NA; d_gene: TRBD1; j_gene: TRBJ1-1; CDR3nt: TGCGCCAGCAGCCCGCGCAGGACAGGGGGCATCTCTGAAGCTTTCTTT; CDR3aa: CASSPRRTGGISEAFF
v_gene: TRBV2; abundance: NA; d_gene: NA; j_gene: TRBJ1-1; CDR3nt: TGTGCCAGCAGTGAAAGTCAGGTAGCTTTCTTT; CDR3aa: CASSESQVAFF
v_gene: TRBV4-1; abundance: NA; d_gene: TRBD2; j_gene: TRBJ2-1; CDR3nt: TGCGCCAGCAGCCGCGGCGGGAGCTCCTACAATGAGCAGTTCTTC; CDR3aa: CASSRGGSSYNEQFF
v_gene: TRBV7-9; abundance: NA; d_gene: NA; j_gene: TRBJ1-3; CDR3nt: TGTGCCAGCGGCAGGATCCGGAGTATCTCTGGAAACACCATATATTTT; CDR3aa: CASGRIRSISGNTIYF
v_gene: TRBV6-1; abundance: NA; d_gene: NA; j_gene: TRBJ2-7; CDR3nt: TGTGCCAGCAACTGGTCGGGAAATCCCTACGAGCAGTACTTC; CDR3aa: CASNWSGNPYEQYF
v_gene: TRBV5-6; abundance: once; d_gene: NA; j_gene: TRBJ1-2; CDR3nt: TGTGCCAGCAGCTTGGGTCGGGTTATAGTTGGCGGCTACACCTTC; CDR3aa: CASSLGRVIVGGYTF
v_gene: TRBV7-9; abundance: NA; d_gene: NA; j_gene: TRBJ1-1; CDR3nt: TGTGCCAGCAGTACAGGTTCGGGAACTCATATGAACACTGAAGCTTTCTTT; CDR3aa: CASSTGSGTHMNTEAFF
v_gene: TRBV10-3; abundance: few; d_gene: TRBD1; j_gene: TRBJ1-6; CDR3nt: TGTGCCATCAGTCCTAGGGACAGGGGACAAAATTCACCCCTCCACTTT; CDR3aa: CAISPRDRGQNSPLHF
v_gene: TRBV5-6; abundance: NA; d_gene: NA; j_gene: TRBJ2-3; CDR3nt: TGTGCCAGCAGCTTCCGACAGGTAGGCACAGATACGCAGTATTTT; CDR3aa: CASSFRQVGTDTQYF
v_gene: TRBV28; abundance: NA; d_gene: NA; j_gene: TRBJ1-2; CDR3nt: TGTGCCAGCAGTTTTCTGAGGGGAGGTTCGGGTGGCTACACCTTC; CDR3aa: CASSFLRGGSGGYTF
v_gene: TRBV20-1; abundance: NA; d_gene: NA; j_gene: TRBJ2-5; CDR3nt: TGCAGTGCCCCTTTTGGGACCCAGTACTTC; CDR3aa: CSAPFGTQYF
v_gene: TRBV19; abundance: NA; d_gene: NA; j_gene: TRBJ1-1; CDR3nt: TGTGCCAGTAGTCTCGTCGGCTTTGAAGCTTTCTTT; CDR3aa: CASSLVGFEAFF
v_gene: TRBV7-6; abundance: NA; d_gene: NA; j_gene: TRBJ2-3; CDR3nt: TGTGCCAGCAGCTTAGGGTTCGGGTCGAGCACAGATACGCAGTATTTT; CDR3aa: CASSLGFGSSTDTQYF
v_gene: TRBV7-9; abundance: NA; d_gene: TRBD1; j_gene: TRBJ2-2; CDR3nt: TGTGCCAGCAGCTTAGTGGGACAGTCCGGGGAGCTGTTTTTT; CDR3aa: CASSLVGQSGELFF
v_gene: TRBV5-1; abundance: NA; d_gene: TRBD1; j_gene: TRBJ2-6; CDR3nt: TGCGCCAGCAGCTTCCTCCCGGGACAGGCCTCTGGGGCCAACGTCCTGACTTTC; CDR3aa: CASSFLPGQASGANVLTF
v_gene: TRBV4-1; abundance: NA; d_gene: NA; j_gene: TRBJ1-6; CDR3nt: TGCGCCAGCAGCCAAGATTCTCCGGTCCTCTCCTATAATTCACCCCTCCACTTT; CDR3aa: CASSQDSPVLSYNSPLHF
v_gene: TRBV5-4; abundance: NA; d_gene: TRBD2; j_gene: TRBJ2-4; CDR3nt: TGTGCCAGCAGCCCGGGAGGTCAGGGAAGCAAAAACATTCAGTACTTC; CDR3aa: CASSPGGQGSKNIQYF
v_gene: TRBV25-1; abundance: NA; d_gene: NA; j_gene: TRBJ1-6; CDR3nt: TGTGCCAGCAGTATAGGGGGTAATTCACCCCTCCACTTT; CDR3aa: CASSIGGNSPLHF
v_gene: TRBV7-9; abundance: NA; d_gene: TRBD1; j_gene: TRBJ2-5; CDR3nt: TGTGCCAGCAGCTTTTGGACAGGGGGCGAAGAGACCCAGTACTTC; CDR3aa: CASSFWTGGEETQYF
v_gene: TRBV6-4; abundance: NA; d_gene: TRBD1; j_gene: TRBJ2-3; CDR3nt: TGTGCCAGCAGTCCCGGGACAGGGGGAGGTACGCAGTATTTT; CDR3aa: CASSPGTGGGTQYF
v_gene: TRBV18; abundance: NA; d_gene: NA; j_gene: TRBJ1-6; CDR3nt: TGTGCCAGCTCACTACTACAGGGAGGTTCCTATAATTCACCCCTCCACTTT; CDR3aa: CASSLLQGGSYNSPLHF
v_gene: TRBV5-1; abundance: NA; d_gene: TRBD1; j_gene: TRBJ2-1; CDR3nt: TGCGCCAGCAGCGAGGGACAGGGATCCTCCTACAATGAGCAGTTCTTC; CDR3aa: CASSEGQGSSYNEQFF
v_gene: TRBV9; abundance: NA; d_gene: TRBD1; j_gene: TRBJ1-1; CDR3nt: TGTGCCAGCAGCCCAGGGGACAGGGACCCGGGCTCGTGCTTCTTT; CDR3aa: CASSPGDRDPGSCFF
v_gene: TRBV5-1; abundance: NA; d_gene: NA; j_gene: TRBJ1-2; CDR3nt: TGCGCCAGCAGCTTGGGGGTCGGAGCCACGGAATTGTACTACACCTTC; CDR3aa: CASSLGVGATELYYTF
v_gene: TRBV11-3; abundance: NA; d_gene: NA; j_gene: TRBJ2-5; CDR3nt: TGTGCCAGCAGCTTAGGTCCAGGGCGATTAGAGACCCAGTACTTC; CDR3aa: CASSLGPGRLETQYF
v_gene: TRBV30; abundance: few; d_gene: NA; j_gene: TRBJ1-5; CDR3nt: TGTGCCTGGAGTATTAGAGGGGTGAATAGCAATCAGCCCCAGCATTTT; CDR3aa: CAWSIRGVNSNQPQHF
v_gene: TRBV7-7; abundance: NA; d_gene: TRBD2; j_gene: TRBJ2-5; CDR3nt: TGTGCCAGCAGCCACGGACTAGCGGGAGAGACCCAGTACTTC; CDR3aa: CASSHGLAGETQYF
v_gene: TRBV28; abundance: NA; d_gene: TRBD1; j_gene: TRBJ1-1; CDR3nt: TGTGCCAGCAATTTAGGGGGACAGGGCATAAAAGCTTTCTTT; CDR3aa: CASNLGGQGIKAFF
v_gene: TRBV9; abundance: once; d_gene: TRBD2; j_gene: TRBJ2-3; CDR3nt: TGTGCCAGCAGCGTCTCCGGGACTAGCGGGGGATCAGATACGCAGTATTTT; CDR3aa: CASSVSGTSGGSDTQYF
v_gene: TRBV5-1; abundance: once; d_gene: TRBD1; j_gene: TRBJ2-3; CDR3nt: TGCGCCAGCAGCTTGCAGGGGACAGGGGTTGATACGCAGTATTTT; CDR3aa: CASSLQGTGVDTQYF
v_gene: TRBV14; abundance: NA; d_gene: NA; j_gene: TRBJ2-1; CDR3nt: TGTGCCAGCAGCCGTAAGGGGGGACTCAGACACAATGAGCAGTTCTTC; CDR3aa: CASSRKGGLRHNEQFF
v_gene: TRBV5-1; abundance: NA; d_gene: NA; j_gene: TRBJ1-2; CDR3nt: TGCGCCAGCAGCCAAGGCGGCGGGAATGGCTACACCTTC; CDR3aa: CASSQGGGNGYTF
v_gene: TRBV29-1; abundance: NA; d_gene: NA; j_gene: TRBJ1-1; CDR3nt: TGCAGCGTTGAAAGTGGGACCGACACTGAAGCTTTCTTT; CDR3aa: CSVESGTDTEAFF
v_gene: TRBV28; abundance: NA; d_gene: NA; j_gene: TRBJ2-6; CDR3nt: TGTGCCAGCAGCCCGTTTCAGGCATCGAGGGGTTCCCGCATAGGTGGGGCCAACGTCCTGACTTTC; CDR3aa: CASSPFQASRGSRIGGANVLTF
v_gene: TRBV19; abundance: NA; d_gene: NA; j_gene: TRBJ2-4; CDR3nt: TGTGCCAGTAGTATAGATCGCCCCGGCGGGACCAAAAACATTCAGTACTTC; CDR3aa: CASSIDRPGGTKNIQYF
v_gene: TRBV9; abundance: NA; d_gene: NA; j_gene: TRBJ2-3; CDR3nt: TGTGCCAGCAGCGTAGCAAGGGGTTTGGCAGATACGCAGTATTTT; CDR3aa: CASSVARGLADTQYF
v_gene: TRBV4-1; abundance: few; d_gene: TRBD2; j_gene: TRBJ2-7; CDR3nt: TGCGCCAGCAGCCAGTTAGCGGGAGTAAGGGGCGAGCAGTACTTC; CDR3aa: CASSQLAGVRGEQYF
v_gene: TRBV18; abundance: NA; d_gene: TRBD1; j_gene: TRBJ1-4; CDR3nt: TGTGCCAGCTCACTAGGGACAGGGCCCGGAGAAAAACTGTTTTTT; CDR3aa: CASSLGTGPGEKLFF
v_gene: TRBV10-2; abundance: NA; d_gene: NA; j_gene: TRBJ2-1; CDR3nt: TGCGCCAGCAGGCAGGACAGCGACCGTTACAATGAGCAGTTCTTC; CDR3aa: CASRQDSDRYNEQFF
v_gene: TRBV5-1; abundance: NA; d_gene: NA; j_gene: TRBJ2-7; CDR3nt: TGCGCCAGCAGGAGGAGATCGGGCTACGAGCAGTACTTC; CDR3aa: CASRRRSGYEQYF
v_gene: TRBV27; abundance: NA; d_gene: NA; j_gene: TRBJ1-2; CDR3nt: TGTGCCAGCAGTACCCGGGGCTATGGCTACACCTTC; CDR3aa: CASSTRGYGYTF
v_gene: TRBV5-4; abundance: NA; d_gene: NA; j_gene: TRBJ1-1; CDR3nt: TGTGCCAGCTCCCCGGGGGGTCTGAACACTGAAGCTTTCTTT; CDR3aa: CASSPGGLNTEAFF
v_gene: TRBV18; abundance: NA; d_gene: NA; j_gene: TRBJ1-6; CDR3nt: TGTGCCAGCTCACCAGGGGGCAGTGCTTCACCCCTCCACTTT; CDR3aa: CASSPGGSASPLHF
v_gene: TRBV7-3; abundance: NA; d_gene: NA; j_gene: TRBJ2-7; CDR3nt: TGTGCCAGCAGCACCGAGGCCCCCGGGGCGAAACAGTACTTC; CDR3aa: CASSTEAPGAKQYF
v_gene: TRBV7-3; abundance: NA; d_gene: NA; j_gene: TRBJ2-4; CDR3nt: TGTGCCAGCAGCTCCCCGCTCCGGGCCCAAGGGCCCAACATTCAGTACTTC; CDR3aa: CASSSPLRAQGPNIQYF
v_gene: TRBV19; abundance: NA; d_gene: TRBD1; j_gene: TRBJ1-3; CDR3nt: TGTGCCACCAGAGGGACAGGGTACTCTGGAAACACCATATATTTT; CDR3aa: CATRGTGYSGNTIYF
v_gene: TRBV5-1; abundance: NA; d_gene: TRBD1; j_gene: TRBJ1-5; CDR3nt: TGCGCCAGCAGCTTGGCGACAGGGGGGAATCAGCCCCAGCATTTT; CDR3aa: CASSLATGGNQPQHF
v_gene: TRBV28; abundance: NA; d_gene: NA; j_gene: TRBJ1-2; CDR3nt: TGTGCCAGCATCGCCCAAAACTATGGCTACACCTTC; CDR3aa: CASIAQNYGYTF
v_gene: TRBV28; abundance: NA; d_gene: TRBD2; j_gene: TRBJ2-1; CDR3nt: TGTGCCAGCAGCTCGGCAGCGGGAGGAATCCTCAATGAGCAGTTCTTC; CDR3aa: CASSSAAGGILNEQFF
v_gene: TRBV11-1; abundance: NA; d_gene: NA; j_gene: TRBJ2-3; CDR3nt: TGTGCCAGCAGCTCCCGGGCGGGGGCCCGGGGAGATACGCAGTATTTT; CDR3aa: CASSSRAGARGDTQYF
v_gene: TRBV5-1; abundance: NA; d_gene: NA; j_gene: TRBJ1-1; CDR3nt: TGCGCCAGCAGCAACCAGGGACAGAACACTGAAGCTTTCTTT; CDR3aa: CASSNQGQNTEAFF
v_gene: TRBV6-5; abundance: few; d_gene: NA; j_gene: TRBJ1-2; CDR3nt: TGTGCCAGCAGCCGGGGGGCGCAGGGTGGCTACACCTTC; CDR3aa: CASSRGAQGGYTF
v_gene: TRBV7-2; abundance: NA; d_gene: TRBD2; j_gene: TRBJ2-3; CDR3nt: TGTGCCAGCAGCTTCCCTAGCGGGGGGGCCCGTCGGGAGTATTTT; CDR3aa: CASSFPSGGARREYF